This T cell receptor beta chain was identified during a study of long-term antiretroviral therapy in people with HIV. This clone appeared a few times. What it recognizes is unknown. Donors needed at least one pre-ART PBMC sample plus at least two post-ART samples. General study points: Pre-ART expanded clones dominated the repertoire at every time point. HIV repertoires had narrower CDR3 length ranges than controls.

The assay, immunoSEQ v3.0, was run at survey level. Generated by immunoSEQ multiplex PCR, the TCRdb table keeps only in-frame clones and is missing some. The sample contains tens of thousands of clones, almost 95% of which appear only once. The CDR3 spans 15 residues. Per the germline V gene, CDR1 is SGDLS and CDR2 is YYNGEE. The ends were cut back, 2 bases at V and 5 bases at J, with 11 bases in the middle. The origin of this receptor is a woman between 50 and 59 years old with HIV. The chain carries TRBV9 and TRBJ1-6; D gene unclear. The source material was unsorted PBMCs, sampled 4.4 years after starting antiretroviral therapy. This CDR3 reads CASSVMPGDNSPLHF. DNA of the CDR3: TGTGCCAGCAGCGTTATGCCGGGCGATAATTCACCCCTCCACTTT. Looking up the rest from reference TRBV9 and TRBJ1-6 gives the full variable domain: DSGVTQTPKHLITATGQRVTLRCSPRSGDLSVYWYQQSLDQGLQFLIQYYNGEERAKGNILERFSAQQFPDLHSELNLSSLELGDSALYFCASSVMPGDNSPLHFGNGTRLTVT.